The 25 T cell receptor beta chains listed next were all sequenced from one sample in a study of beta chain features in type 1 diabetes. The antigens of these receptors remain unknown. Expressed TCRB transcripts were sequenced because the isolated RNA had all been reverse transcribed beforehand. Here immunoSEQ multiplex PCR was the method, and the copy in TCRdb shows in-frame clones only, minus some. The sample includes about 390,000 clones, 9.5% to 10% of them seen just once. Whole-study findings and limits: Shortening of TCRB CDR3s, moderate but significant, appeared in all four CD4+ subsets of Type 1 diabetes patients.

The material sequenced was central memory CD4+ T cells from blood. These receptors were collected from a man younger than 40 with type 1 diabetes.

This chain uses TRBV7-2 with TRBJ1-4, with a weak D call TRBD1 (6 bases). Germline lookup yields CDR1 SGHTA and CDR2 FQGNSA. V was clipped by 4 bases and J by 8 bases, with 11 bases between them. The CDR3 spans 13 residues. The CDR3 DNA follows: TGTGCCAGCAGCTATCAGGGGAGGGAAAAACTGTTTTTT. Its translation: CASSYQGREKLFF.

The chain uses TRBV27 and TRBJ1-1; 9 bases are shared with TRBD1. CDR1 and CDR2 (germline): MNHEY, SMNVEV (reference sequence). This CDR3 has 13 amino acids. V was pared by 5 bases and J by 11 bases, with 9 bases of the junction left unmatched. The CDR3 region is CASSTPTGGPAFF. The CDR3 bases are TGTGCCAGCAGTACTCCGACAGGGGGGCCGGCTTTCTTT.

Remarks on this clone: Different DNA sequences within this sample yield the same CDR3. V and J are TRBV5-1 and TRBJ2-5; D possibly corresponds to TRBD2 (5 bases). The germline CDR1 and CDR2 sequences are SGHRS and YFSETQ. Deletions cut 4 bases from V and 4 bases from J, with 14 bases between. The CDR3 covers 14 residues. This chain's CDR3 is CASSTEGRTETQYF. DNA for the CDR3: TGCGCCAGCAGCACCGAGGGTCGCACAGAGACCCAGTACTTC.

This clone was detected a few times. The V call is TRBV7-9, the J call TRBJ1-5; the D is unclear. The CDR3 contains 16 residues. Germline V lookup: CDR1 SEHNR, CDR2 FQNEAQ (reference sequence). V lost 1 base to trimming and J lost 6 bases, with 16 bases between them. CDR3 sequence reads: CASSLGGGGIGQPQHF. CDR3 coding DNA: TGTGCCAGCAGCTTAGGGGGAGGTGGTATTGGTCAGCCCCAGCATTTT.

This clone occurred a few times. In DNA, the CDR3 is TGTGCCAGTAGCCTCCAGCGGACTAACACCGGGGAGCTGTTTTTT. Residues: CASSLQRTNTGELFF. J is TRBJ2-2 and V is TRBV19; TRBD2 is a possible D gene (5 bases). Germline V gene lookup returns CDR1 LNHDA and CDR2 SQIVND (reference sequence). This CDR3 is built from 15 residues. The V end was cut by 6 bases, the J end by 2 bases, with 13 bases between.

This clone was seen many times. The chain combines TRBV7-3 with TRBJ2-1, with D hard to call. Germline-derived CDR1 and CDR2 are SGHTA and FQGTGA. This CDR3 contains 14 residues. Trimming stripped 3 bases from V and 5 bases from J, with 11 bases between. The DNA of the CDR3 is TGTGCCAGCAGCTTTGGGCACAAAGACAATGAGCAGTTCTTC. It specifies CASSFGHKDNEQFF.

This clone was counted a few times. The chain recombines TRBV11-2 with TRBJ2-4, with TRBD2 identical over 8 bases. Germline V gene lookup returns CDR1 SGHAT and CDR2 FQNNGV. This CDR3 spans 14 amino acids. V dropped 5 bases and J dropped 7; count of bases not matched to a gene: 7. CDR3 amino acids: CASSPGGDANIQYF. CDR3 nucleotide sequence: TGTGCCAGCAGCCCGGGAGGGGACGCCAACATTCAGTACTTC.

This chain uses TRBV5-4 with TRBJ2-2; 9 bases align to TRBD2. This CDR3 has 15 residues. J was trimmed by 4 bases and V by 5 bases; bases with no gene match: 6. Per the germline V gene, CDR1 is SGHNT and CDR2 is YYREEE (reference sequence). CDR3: CASRLAGVGTGELFF. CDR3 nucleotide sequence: TGTGCCAGCAGGTTAGCGGGAGTTGGCACCGGGGAGCTGTTTTTT.

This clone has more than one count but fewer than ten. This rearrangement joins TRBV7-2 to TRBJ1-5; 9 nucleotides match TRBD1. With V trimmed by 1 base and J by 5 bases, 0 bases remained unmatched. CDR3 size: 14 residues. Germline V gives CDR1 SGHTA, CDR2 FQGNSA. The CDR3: CASSLGQGDQPQHF. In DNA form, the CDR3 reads TGTGCCAGCAGCTTAGGACAGGGGGATCAGCCCCAGCATTTT.

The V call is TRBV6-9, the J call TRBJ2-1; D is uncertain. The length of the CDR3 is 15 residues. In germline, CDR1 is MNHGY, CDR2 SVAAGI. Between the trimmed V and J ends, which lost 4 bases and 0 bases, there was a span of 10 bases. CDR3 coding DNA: TGTGCCAGCAGTTTAAGAGCAGTCTCCTACAATGAGCAGTTCTTC. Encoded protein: CASSLRAVSYNEQFF.

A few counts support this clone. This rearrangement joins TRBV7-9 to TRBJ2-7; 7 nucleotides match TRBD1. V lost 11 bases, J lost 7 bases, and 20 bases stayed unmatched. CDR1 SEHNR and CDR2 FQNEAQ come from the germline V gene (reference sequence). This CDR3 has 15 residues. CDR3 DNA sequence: TGTGCCGGCACGGTTCGGGACAGTACCTCATGGGAGCAGTACTTC. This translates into CAGTVRDSTSWEQYF.

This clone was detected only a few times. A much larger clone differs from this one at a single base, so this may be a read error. CDR3 sequence reads: CASSRLSNEQFF. In DNA, the CDR3 is TGTGCCAGCAGCCGCCTCTCCAATGAGCAGTTCTTC. The rearrangement uses TRBV6-1 and TRBJ2-1, with D unclear. V lost 6 bases to trimming and J lost 6 bases, with 9 bases between them. Per the germline V gene, CDR1 is MNHNS and CDR2 is SASEGT. The CDR3 runs to 12 residues.

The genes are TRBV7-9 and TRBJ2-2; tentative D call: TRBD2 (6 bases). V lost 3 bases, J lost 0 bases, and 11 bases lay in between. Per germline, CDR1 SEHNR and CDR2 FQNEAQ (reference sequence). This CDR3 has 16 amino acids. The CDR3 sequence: CASSFTSFSNTGELFF. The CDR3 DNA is TGTGCCAGCAGCTTTACTAGCTTCTCGAACACCGGGGAGCTGTTTTTT.

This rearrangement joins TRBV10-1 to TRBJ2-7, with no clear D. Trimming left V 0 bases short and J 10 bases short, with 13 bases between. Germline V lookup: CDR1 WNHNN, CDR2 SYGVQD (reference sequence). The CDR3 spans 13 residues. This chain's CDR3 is CASSESVSSNQYF. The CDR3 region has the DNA TGCGCCAGCAGTGAGTCAGTCTCCAGTAATCAGTACTTC.

The CDR3 sequence is CASSARQGSKTQYF. The DNA for the CDR3 is TGTGCCAGCAGTGCCCGACAGGGAAGCAAGACCCAGTACTTC. This rearrangement joins TRBV2 to TRBJ2-5; 7 positions agree with TRBD1. Germline CDR1 reads SNHLY; CDR2 reads FYNNEI. V shed 4 bases, J shed 6 bases, and the junction held 8 bases outside the gene matches. CDR3 length: 14 residues.

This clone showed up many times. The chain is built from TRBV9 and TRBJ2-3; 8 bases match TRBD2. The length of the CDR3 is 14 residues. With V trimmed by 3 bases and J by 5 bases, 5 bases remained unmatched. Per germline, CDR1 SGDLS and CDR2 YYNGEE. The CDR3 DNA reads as TGTGCCAGCAGCGACGGGCTAGCGGGAGATACGCAGTATTTT. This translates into CASSDGLAGDTQYF.

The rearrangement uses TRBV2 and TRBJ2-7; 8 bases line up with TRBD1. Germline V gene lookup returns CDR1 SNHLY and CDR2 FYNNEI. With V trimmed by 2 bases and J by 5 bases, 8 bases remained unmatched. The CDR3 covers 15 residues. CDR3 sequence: CASSESPGGLNEQYF. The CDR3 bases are TGTGCCAGCAGTGAAAGTCCAGGGGGCTTGAACGAGCAGTACTTC.

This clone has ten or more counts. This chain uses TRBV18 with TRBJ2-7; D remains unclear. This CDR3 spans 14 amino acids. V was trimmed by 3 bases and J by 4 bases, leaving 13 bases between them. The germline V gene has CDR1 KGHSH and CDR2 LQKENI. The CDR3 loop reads CASSPRTRKYEQYF. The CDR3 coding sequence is TGTGCCAGCTCACCTCGCACTCGAAAATACGAGCAGTACTTC.

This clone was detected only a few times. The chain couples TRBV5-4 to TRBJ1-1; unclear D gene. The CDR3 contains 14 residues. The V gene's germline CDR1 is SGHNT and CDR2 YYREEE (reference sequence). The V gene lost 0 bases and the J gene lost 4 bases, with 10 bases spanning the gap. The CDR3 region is CASSLGGVGTEAFF. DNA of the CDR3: TGTGCCAGCAGCTTGGGTGGGGTCGGCACTGAAGCTTTCTTT.

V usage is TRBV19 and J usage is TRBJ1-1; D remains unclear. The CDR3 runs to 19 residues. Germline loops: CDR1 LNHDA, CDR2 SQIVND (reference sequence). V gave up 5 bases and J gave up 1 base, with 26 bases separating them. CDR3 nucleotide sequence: TGTGCCAGTAGTTCCCTTGCGGACGTCTCCCCCGGAGGGAACACTGAAGCTTTCTTT. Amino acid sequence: CASSSLADVSPGGNTEAFF.

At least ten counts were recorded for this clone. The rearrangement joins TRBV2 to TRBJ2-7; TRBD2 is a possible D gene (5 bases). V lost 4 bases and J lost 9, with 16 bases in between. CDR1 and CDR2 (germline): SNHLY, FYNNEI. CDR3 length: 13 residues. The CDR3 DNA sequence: TGTGCCAGCAGTGTAAACATGGCGGGTGGGCAGTACTTC. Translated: CASSVNMAGGQYF. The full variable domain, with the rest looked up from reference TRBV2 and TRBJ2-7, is EPEVTQTPSHQVTQMGQEVILRCVPISNHLYFYWYRQILGQKVEFLVSFYNNEISEKSEIFDDQFSVERPDGSNFTLKIRSTKLEDSAMYFCASSVNMAGGQYFGPGTRLTVT.

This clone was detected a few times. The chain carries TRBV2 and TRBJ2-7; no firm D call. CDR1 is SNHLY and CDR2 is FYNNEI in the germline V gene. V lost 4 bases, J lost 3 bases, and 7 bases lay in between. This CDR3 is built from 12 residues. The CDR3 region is CASSVIGYEQYF. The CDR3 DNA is TGTGCCAGCAGTGTGATAGGCTACGAGCAGTACTTC.

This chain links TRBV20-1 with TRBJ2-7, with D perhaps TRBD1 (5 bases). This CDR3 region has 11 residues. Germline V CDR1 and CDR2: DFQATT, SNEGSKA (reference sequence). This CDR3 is CRTARGYEQYF. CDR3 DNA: TGCAGGACCGCAAGGGGCTACGAGCAGTACTTC.

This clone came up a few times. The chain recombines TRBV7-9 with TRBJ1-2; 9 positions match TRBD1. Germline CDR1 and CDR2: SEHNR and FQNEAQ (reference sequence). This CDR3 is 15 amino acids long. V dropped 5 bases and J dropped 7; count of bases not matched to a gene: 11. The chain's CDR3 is CASSITGTGLSGYTF. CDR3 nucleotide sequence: TGTGCCAGCAGCATTACCGGGACAGGGCTCAGTGGCTACACCTTC.

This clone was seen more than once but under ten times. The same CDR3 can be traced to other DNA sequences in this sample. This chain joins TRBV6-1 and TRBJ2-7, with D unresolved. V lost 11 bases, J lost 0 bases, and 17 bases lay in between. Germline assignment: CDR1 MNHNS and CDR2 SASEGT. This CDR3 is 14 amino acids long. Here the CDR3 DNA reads TGTGCCTCGAGCGTGTCCAGGAGCTCCTACGAGCAGTACTTC. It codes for CASSVSRSSYEQYF.